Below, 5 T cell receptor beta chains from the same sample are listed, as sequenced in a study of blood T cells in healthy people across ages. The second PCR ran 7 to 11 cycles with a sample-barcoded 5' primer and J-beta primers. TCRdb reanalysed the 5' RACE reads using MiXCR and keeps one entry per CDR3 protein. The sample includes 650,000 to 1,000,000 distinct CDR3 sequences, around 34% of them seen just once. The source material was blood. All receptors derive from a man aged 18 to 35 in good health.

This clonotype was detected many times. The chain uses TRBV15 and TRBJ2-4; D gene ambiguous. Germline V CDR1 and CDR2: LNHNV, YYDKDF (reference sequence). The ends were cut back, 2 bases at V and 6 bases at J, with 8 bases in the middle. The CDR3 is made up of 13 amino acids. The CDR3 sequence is CATSRSKGNIQYF. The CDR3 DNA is TGTGCCACCAGCAGATCTAAGGGAAACATTCAGTACTTC. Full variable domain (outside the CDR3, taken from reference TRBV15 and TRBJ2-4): DAMVIQNPRYQVTQFGKPVTLSCSQTLNHNVMYWYQQKSSQAPKLLFHYYDKDFNNEADTPDNFQSRRPNTSFCFLDIRSPGLGDTAMYLCATSRSKGNIQYFGAGTRLSVL.

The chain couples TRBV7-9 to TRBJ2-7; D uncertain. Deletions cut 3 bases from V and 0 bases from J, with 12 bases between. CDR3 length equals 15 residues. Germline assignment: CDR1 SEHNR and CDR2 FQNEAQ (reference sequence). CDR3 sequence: CASSFRASSSYEQYF. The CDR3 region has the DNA TGTGCCAGCAGCTTCCGGGCTTCGAGCTCCTACGAGCAGTACTTC.

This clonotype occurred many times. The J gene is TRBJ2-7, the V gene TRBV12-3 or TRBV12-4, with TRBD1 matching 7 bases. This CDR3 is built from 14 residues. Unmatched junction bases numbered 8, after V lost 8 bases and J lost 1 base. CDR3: CASSGQDLSYEQYF. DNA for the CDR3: TGTGCCAGCTCTGGACAGGACCTTTCCTACGAGCAGTACTTC.

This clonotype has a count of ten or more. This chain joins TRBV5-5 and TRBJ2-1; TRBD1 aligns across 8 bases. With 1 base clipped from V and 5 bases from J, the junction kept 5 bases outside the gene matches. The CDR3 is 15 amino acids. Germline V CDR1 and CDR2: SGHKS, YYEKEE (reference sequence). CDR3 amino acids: CASSLFRTGNNEQFF. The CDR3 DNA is TGTGCCAGCAGCTTGTTTCGGACAGGGAACAATGAGCAGTTCTTC.

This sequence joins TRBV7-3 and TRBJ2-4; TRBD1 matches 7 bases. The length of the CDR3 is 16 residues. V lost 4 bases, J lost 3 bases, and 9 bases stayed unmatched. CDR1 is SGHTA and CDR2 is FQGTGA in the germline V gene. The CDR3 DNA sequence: TGTGCCAGCAGCTGCCTTACAGGGGCCGGCAAAAACATTCAGTACTTC. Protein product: CASSCLTGAGKNIQYF. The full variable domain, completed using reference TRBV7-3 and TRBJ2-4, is GAGVSQTPSNKVTEKGKYVELRCDPISGHTALYWYRQSLGQGPEFLIYFQGTGAADDSGLPNDRFFAVRPEGSVSTLKIQRTERGDSAVYLCASSCLTGAGKNIQYFGAGTRLSVL.